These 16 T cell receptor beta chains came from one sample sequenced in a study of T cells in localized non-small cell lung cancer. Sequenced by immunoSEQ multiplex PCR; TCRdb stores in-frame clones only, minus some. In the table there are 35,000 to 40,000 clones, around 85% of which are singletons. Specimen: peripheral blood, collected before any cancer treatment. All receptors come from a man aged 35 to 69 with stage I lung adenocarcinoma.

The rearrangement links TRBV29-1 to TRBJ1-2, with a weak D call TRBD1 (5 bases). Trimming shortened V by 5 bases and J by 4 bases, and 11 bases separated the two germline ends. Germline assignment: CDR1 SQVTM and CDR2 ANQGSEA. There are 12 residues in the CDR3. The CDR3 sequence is CSVRDRLYGYTF. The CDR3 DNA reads TGCAGCGTTCGGGACCGTCTCTATGGCTACACCTTC.

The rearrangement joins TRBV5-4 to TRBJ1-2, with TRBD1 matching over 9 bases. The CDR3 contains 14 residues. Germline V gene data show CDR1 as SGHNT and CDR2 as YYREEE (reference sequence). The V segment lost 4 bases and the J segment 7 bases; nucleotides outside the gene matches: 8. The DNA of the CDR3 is TGTGCCAGCAGCCCCCGGGACAGGGTCGGTGGCTACACCTTC. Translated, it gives CASSPRDRVGGYTF.

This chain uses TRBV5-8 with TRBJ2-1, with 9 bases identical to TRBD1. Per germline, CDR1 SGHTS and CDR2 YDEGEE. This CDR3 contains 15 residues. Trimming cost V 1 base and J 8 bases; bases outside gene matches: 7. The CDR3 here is CASSLTGGEGYEQFF. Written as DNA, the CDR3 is TGTGCCAGCAGCTTGACAGGGGGCGAGGGCTATGAGCAGTTCTTC.

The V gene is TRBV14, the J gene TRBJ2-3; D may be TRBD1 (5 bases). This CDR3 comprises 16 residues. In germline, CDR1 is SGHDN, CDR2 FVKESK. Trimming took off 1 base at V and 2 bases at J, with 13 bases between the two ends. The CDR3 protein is CASSQVLTDLTDTQYF. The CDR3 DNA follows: TGTGCCAGCAGCCAAGTGCTGACAGACCTCACAGATACGCAGTATTTT.

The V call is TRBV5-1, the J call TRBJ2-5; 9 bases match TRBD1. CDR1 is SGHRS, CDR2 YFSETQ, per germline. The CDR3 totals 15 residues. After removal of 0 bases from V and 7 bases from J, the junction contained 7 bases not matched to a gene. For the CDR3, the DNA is TGCGCCAGCAGCTTGGTAGGGACAGGGTTATGGACCCAGTACTTC. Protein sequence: CASSLVGTGLWTQYF.

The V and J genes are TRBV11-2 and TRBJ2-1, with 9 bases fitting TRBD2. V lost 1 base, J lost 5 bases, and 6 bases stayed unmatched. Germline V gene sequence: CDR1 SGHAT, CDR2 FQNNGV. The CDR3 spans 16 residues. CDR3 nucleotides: TGTGCCAGCAGCTTAGTCTTTAGCGGGGGCAACAATGAGCAGTTCTTC. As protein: CASSLVFSGGNNEQFF.

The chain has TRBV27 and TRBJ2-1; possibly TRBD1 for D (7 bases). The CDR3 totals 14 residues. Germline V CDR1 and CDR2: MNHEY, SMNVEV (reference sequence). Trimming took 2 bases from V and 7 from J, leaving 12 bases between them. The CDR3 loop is CASSLGGTVNEQFF. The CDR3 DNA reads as TGTGCCAGCAGTTTAGGGGGGACAGTGAATGAGCAGTTCTTC.

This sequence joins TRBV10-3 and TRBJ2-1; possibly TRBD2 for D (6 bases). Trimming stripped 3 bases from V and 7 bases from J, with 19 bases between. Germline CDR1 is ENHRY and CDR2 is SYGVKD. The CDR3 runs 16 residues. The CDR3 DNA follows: TGTGCCATCAGTGACCCCACTAGTGCTGGGGGGAATGAGCAGTTCTTC. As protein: CAISDPTSAGGNEQFF.

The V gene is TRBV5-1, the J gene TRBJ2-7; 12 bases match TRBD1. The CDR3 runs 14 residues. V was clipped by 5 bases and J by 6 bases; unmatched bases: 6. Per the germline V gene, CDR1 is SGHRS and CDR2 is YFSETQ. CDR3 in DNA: TGCGCCAGCAGACCCGGGACAGGGGGCAGCGAGCAGTACTTC. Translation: CASRPGTGGSEQYF. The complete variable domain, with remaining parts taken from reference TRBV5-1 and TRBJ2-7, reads KAGVTQTPRYLIKTRGQQVTLSCSPISGHRSVSWYQQTPGQGLQFLFEYFSETQRNKGNFPGRFSGRQFSNSRSEMNVSTLELGDSALYLCASRPGTGGSEQYFGPGTRLTVT.

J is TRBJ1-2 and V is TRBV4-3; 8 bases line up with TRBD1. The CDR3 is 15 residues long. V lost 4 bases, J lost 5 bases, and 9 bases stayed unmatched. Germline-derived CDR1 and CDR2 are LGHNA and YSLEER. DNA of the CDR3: TGCGCCAGCAGCCCCGGGGACAGGTCACCATATGGCTACACCTTC. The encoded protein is CASSPGDRSPYGYTF.

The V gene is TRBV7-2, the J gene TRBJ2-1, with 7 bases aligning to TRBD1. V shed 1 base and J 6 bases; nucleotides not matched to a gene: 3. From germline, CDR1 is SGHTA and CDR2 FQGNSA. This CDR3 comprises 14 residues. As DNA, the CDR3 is TGTGCCAGCAGCTTAGACAGGGGTGCCAATGAGCAGTTCTTC. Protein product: CASSLDRGANEQFF.

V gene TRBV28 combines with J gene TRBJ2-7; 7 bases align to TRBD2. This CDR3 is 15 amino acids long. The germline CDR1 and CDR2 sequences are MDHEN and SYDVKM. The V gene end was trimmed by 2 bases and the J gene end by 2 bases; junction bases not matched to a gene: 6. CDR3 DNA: TGTGCCAGCAGTTTAGCGGGAGAGGGGACCTACGAGCAGTACTTC. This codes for CASSLAGEGTYEQYF.

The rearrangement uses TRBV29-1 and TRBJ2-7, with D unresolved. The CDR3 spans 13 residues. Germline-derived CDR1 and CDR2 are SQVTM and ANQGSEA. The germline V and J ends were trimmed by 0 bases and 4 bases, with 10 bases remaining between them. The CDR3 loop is CSVEDQGGYEQYF. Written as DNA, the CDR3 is TGCAGCGTTGAAGATCAAGGTGGGTACGAGCAGTACTTC.

This CDR3 reads CASSFSSGSSEQYF. DNA of the CDR3: TGTGCCAGCAGTTTTTCTAGCGGGAGTTCTGAGCAGTACTTC. The chain couples TRBV28 to TRBJ2-7, with 10 bases matching TRBD2. The J segment lost 7 bases and the V segment lost 3 bases, leaving 6 bases of the junction unmatched. Germline-derived CDR1 and CDR2 are MDHEN and SYDVKM. CDR3 length: 14 residues.

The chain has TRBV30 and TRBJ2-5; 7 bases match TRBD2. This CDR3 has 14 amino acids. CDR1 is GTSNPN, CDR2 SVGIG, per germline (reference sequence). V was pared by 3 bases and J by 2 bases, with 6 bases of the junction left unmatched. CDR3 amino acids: CAWSPGGGQETQYF. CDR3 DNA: TGTGCCTGGAGCCCGGGGGGTGGGCAAGAGACCCAGTACTTC. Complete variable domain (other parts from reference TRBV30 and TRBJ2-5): SQTIHQWPATLVQPVGSPLSLECTVEGTSNPNLYWYRQAAGRGLQLLFYSVGIGQISSEVPQNLSASRPQDRQFILSSKKLLLSDSGFYLCAWSPGGGQETQYFGPGTRLLVL.

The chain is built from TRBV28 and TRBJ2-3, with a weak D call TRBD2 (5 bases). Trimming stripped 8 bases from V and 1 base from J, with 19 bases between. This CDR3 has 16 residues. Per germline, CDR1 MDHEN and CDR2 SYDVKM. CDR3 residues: CASRLLDGGRTDTQYF. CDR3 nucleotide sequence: TGTGCCAGCCGGCTCCTCGACGGCGGGCGCACAGATACGCAGTATTTT.